Here is one TCR beta chain with its context. The antigen is unknown. The data were taken from a study of siplizumab effects on memory and regulatory T cells. Study-wide findings and caveats: About 75-97% of proliferating CD4+ or CD8+ clones had no assignable naive or memory phenotype. Naive T cells were seemingly more diverse than memory cells, and major contributions to the alloresponse seemed to be made by them.

V dropped 5 bases and J dropped 4 bases, with 15 bases sitting between them. The CDR3 extends over 15 amino acids. Germline V CDR1 and CDR2: SGHVS, FQNEAQ. Clones were sequenced by immunoSEQ multiplex PCR, and TCRdb holds only the in-frame ones, with some missing. The data hold 100,000 to 110,000 clones, with 75% to 95% observed a single time. The TCR comes from a human donor in good health. The J gene is TRBJ1-3, the V gene TRBV7-8; D might be TRBD1 (5 bases). The specimen sequenced was CD4+ T cells sorted from blood. CDR3 sequence: CASSASGLSGNTIYF. In DNA form, the CDR3 reads TGTGCCAGCAGCGCTTCAGGGTTGAGCGGAAACACCATATATTTT.